Only a few counts were recorded for the clone carrying this T cell receptor (beta chain). Antigen: not known. No donor was unhealthy or non-Caucasian. Trimming stripped 4 bases from V and 6 bases from J, with 13 bases between. CDR1 SEHNR and CDR2 FQNEAQ come from the germline V gene (reference sequence). The CDR3 sequence is 13 residues long. A universal primer site was added by template switching, and unique molecular identifiers were carried by the cDNA. In TCRdb, the 5' RACE reads were re-called with MiXCR into one record per CDR3 protein. The data hold around 490,000 distinct CDR3 sequences, with 13% to 15% observed a single time. This specimen comes from a study of identical twins. General study findings and limits: In drawing conclusions, the study used cross-sectional statistical analysis and did not follow the same donors. Part of the zero-insertion signal could reflect confounding by invariant MAIT and iNKT cells.

This same sample was also part of a study on yellow fever vaccine responses in identical twins.

The TCR was taken from a woman younger than 35 in good health. Input material: CD4+ T cells sorted from blood. The chain joins TRBV7-9 to TRBJ2-7; D perhaps matches TRBD1 (6 bases). The DNA for the CDR3 is TGTGCCAGCAGCTGGTCAGGGGCTGGCGAGCAGTACGTC. Its protein is CASSWSGAGEQYV.